The text below deals with one TCR beta chain. Its antigen remains unidentified. This sample stems from a study of post-analysis software for immune sequencing data. Study summary: Relapsing-remitting, secondary progressive and progressive-relapsing forms of multiple sclerosis all featured among disease courses.

cDNA libraries of TCR beta carried unique molecular identifiers. From around 1 to 10 million T cells, hundreds of thousands of cDNA molecules were obtained. TCRdb called the PCR reads again in MiXCR, with one record for every CDR3 protein. The sample lists fewer than 850,000 distinct CDR3 sequences; 30% were seen once. This CDR3 spans 14 amino acids. Looked up from germline, CDR1 is DFQATT and CDR2 is SNEGSKA (reference sequence). Study outcomes and limitations: Controls significantly exceeded multiple sclerosis patients in normalized Chao1 diversity. Clustering by F measure revealed strong co-clustering among samples prepared together in one batch. Patients had higher frequencies than controls of about five TRBV segments, including TRBV5-6, TRBV5-1 and TRBV20-1.

The sequenced material came from blood. The source of this sequence is a girl aged 10-17 years with multiple sclerosis. The rearrangement links TRBV20-1 to TRBJ2-3, with D perhaps being TRBD1 or TRBD2 (5 bases each). CDR3 coding DNA: TGCAGCGTAGTATCTAGCTCCACAGGAGATACGCAGTATTTT. Protein: CSVVSSSTGDTQYF.